This T cell receptor beta chain was sequenced during a study of T cells in Graves' hyperthyroidism and ophthalmopathy. Amplification of TCR beta CDR3 regions used RNA as the template. An initial round of RT-PCR targeting the TCR CDR3 relied on the HTBI primer set. From the multiplex PCR reads, TCRdb called clonotypes with MiXCR, one entry per CDR3 protein. The data hold nearly 600,000 distinct CDR3 sequences, with about 14% observed a single time. General observations from the study: The model foresaw ophthalmopathy a median roughly 6.6 months prior to onset. Ophthalmopathy was distinguished from stable hyperthyroidism by 13 V-J signatures.

Patients were excluded for uncontrolled infection, other autoimmune disease, pregnancy or lactation. PBMCs stemmed from 10 ml fresh peripheral blood. Concerning this clonotype: The antigen is not known.

This CDR3 region has 14 residues. V lost 4 bases and J lost 11; bases outside the gene matches: 13. In germline, CDR1 is SGHKS, CDR2 YYEKEE (reference sequence). The sequence was collected from a woman aged 18-29 years with Graves' ophthalmopathy. The rearrangement joins TRBV5-5 to TRBJ2-5, with 8 positions matching TRBD2. The sequencing sample was made of blood. The CDR3 DNA reads as TGTGCCAGCAGCCTGGATCCGGGACTAGTGGTTCAGTACTTC. It specifies CASSLDPGLVVQYF.